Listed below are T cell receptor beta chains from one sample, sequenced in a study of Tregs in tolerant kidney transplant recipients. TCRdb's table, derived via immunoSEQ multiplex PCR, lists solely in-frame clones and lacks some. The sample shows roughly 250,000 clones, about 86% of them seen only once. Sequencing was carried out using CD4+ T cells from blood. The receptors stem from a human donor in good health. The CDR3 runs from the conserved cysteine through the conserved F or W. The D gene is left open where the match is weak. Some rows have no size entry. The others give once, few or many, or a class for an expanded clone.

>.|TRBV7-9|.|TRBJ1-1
TGTGCCAGCGGAATTGGAATGAACACTGAAGCTTTCTTT
CASGIGMNTEAFF
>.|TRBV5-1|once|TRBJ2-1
TGCGCCAGCAGCTTGGAGGAGACCCGGAGGTACAATGAGCAGTTCTTC
CASSLEETRRYNEQFF
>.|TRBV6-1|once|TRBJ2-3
TGTGCCAGCAGTGTAACCCGTCCCCACACAGATACGCAGTATTTT
CASSVTRPHTDTQYF
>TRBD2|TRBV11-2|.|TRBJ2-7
TGTGCCAGCAGCTCCGGGACAGTAGCGGGAGCAAGGTCCTACGAGCAGTACTTC
CASSSGTVAGARSYEQYF
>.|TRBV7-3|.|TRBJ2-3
TGTGCCAGCAGCTTAATACCGGGGGCTGGAAATACGCAGTATTTT
CASSLIPGAGNTQYF
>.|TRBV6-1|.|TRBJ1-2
TGTGCCAGCAGTGCCGTCCGGCCGCCTAACCCCTTCTATGGCTACACCTTC
CASSAVRPPNPFYGYTF
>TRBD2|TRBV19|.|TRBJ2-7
TGTGCCAGTAGTATTACGGGAGGCAGGGACCACGAGCAGTACTTC
CASSITGGRDHEQYF
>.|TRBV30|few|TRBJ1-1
TGTGCCTGGAGTGTGGAGGCGAACACTGAAGCTTTCTTT
CAWSVEANTEAFF
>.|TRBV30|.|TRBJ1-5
TGTGCCTGGAGCCTCAGGGGAATCAGCAATCAGCCCCAGCATTTT
CAWSLRGISNQPQHF
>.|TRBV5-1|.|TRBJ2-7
TGCGCCAGCACCGCCGTGAGCTCCTACGAGCAGTACTTC
CASTAVSSYEQYF
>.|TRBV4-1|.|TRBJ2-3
TGCGCCAGCAGCCAAGGCGGTTGGGCGGATACGCAGTATTTT
CASSQGGWADTQYF
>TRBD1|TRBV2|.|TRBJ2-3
TGTGCCAGCAGTGCTTCAGGACAGGGCGCAGATACGCAGTATTTT
CASSASGQGADTQYF
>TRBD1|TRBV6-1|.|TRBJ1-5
TGTGCCAGCAGTGAAGCCGGGACAGCTAGCAATCAGCCCCAGCATTTT
CASSEAGTASNQPQHF
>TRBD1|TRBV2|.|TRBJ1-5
TGTGCCAGCAGACACCGGGACAGGGGCTGGAATCAGCCCCAGCATTTT
CASRHRDRGWNQPQHF
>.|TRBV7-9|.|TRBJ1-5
TGTGCCAGCAGCTTTACAGGGAATAGCAATCAGCCCCAGCATTTT
CASSFTGNSNQPQHF
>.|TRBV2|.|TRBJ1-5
TGTGCCAGCAGTGCTACAGTTAGCAATCAGCCCCAGCATTTT
CASSATVSNQPQHF
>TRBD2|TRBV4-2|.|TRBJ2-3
TGTGCCAGCAGCCGCCCCAGCGGGGGGGCTTGGGATACGCAGTATTTT
CASSRPSGGAWDTQYF
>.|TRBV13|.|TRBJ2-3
TGTGCCAGCAGCTTAGAAGACCCCGGGTCAGATACGCAGTATTTT
CASSLEDPGSDTQYF
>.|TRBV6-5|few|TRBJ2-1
TGTGCCAGCAGTCCTCAGGGATTCGGGTACAATGAGCAGTTCTTC
CASSPQGFGYNEQFF
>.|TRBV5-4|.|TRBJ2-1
TGTGCCAGCAGCGGCCCACTCACAGGGTCTGAGCAGTTCTTC
CASSGPLTGSEQFF
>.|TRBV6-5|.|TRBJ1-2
TGTGCCAGCAGTCTTAATGGCTATGGCTACACCTTC
CASSLNGYGYTF
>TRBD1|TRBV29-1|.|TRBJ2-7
TGCAGCGTTGAAGATGGACAGGGGGCGCTGTACGAGCAGTACTTC
CSVEDGQGALYEQYF
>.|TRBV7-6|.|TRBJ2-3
TGTGCCAGCAGCTTAGGGCTAGTGGGAGATACGCAGTATTTT
CASSLGLVGDTQYF
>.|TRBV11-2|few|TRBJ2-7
TGTGCCAGCAGCCCTGGGCCCAGGGGCTACGAGCAGTACTTC
CASSPGPRGYEQYF
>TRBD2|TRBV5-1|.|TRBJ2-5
TGCGCCAGCAGCACACTAGCGGGGACGGAGACCCAGTACTTC
CASSTLAGTETQYF
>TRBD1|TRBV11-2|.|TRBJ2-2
TGTGCCAGCAGCTTAGCCAACAGGGGCACCGGGGAGCTGTTTTTT
CASSLANRGTGELFF
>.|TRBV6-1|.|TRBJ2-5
TGTGCCAGCAGTGAACAGGGAGAGACCCAGTACTTC
CASSEQGETQYF
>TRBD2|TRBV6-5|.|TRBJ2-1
TGTGCCAGCAGTTTTGGGGGAGGGCTCAATGAGCAGTTCTTC
CASSFGGGLNEQFF
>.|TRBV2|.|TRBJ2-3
TGTGCCAGCAGTGAAGGTGGAATGGCGGGGGCTAGCACAGATACGCAGTATTTT
CASSEGGMAGASTDTQYF
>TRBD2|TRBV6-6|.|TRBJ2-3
TGTGCCAGCAGTTCAGCGGGGGGGGCGGATACGCAGTATTTT
CASSSAGGADTQYF
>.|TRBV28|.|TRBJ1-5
TGTGCCAGCACCTTGGGATTTACTAGCAATCAGCCCCAGCATTTT
CASTLGFTSNQPQHF
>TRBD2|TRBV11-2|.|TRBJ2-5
TGTGCCAGCAGCTTAGCTCTAGCGGGGGGTGACCGGTACTTC
CASSLALAGGDRYF
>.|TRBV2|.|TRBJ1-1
TGTGCCAGCAGAGCGGCTGTGGCTGAAGCTTTCTTT
CASRAAVAEAFF
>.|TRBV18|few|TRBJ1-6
TGTGCCAGCTCACCTTTGGGGGCGGAGAATTCACCCCTCCACTTT
CASSPLGAENSPLHF
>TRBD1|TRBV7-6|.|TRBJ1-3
TGTGCCAGCAGCTTAGCTGGGGGGGCAGGGGGTGCCACCATATATTTT
CASSLAGGAGGATIYF
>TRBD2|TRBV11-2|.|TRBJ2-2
TGTGCCAGCAGCCCCCGACTAGCGGGAGGCGCCGGGGAGCTGTTTTTT
CASSPRLAGGAGELFF
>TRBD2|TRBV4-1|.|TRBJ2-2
TGCGCCAGCAGCCAAGGAGCGGGGGGCTCGAACACCGGGGAGCTGTTTTTT
CASSQGAGGSNTGELFF
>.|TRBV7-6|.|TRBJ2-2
TGTGCCAGCAGCCCTAAGGGGGTGACTAGTTTTTCGAACACCGGGGAGCTGTTTTTT
CASSPKGVTSFSNTGELFF
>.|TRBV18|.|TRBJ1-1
TGTGCCAGCACTTCGGACAGACTCACTGAAGCTTTCTTT
CASTSDRLTEAFF
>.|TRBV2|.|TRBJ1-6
TGTGCCAGCGCCGCCGGGGACCTTAATTCACCCCTCCACTTT
CASAAGDLNSPLHF
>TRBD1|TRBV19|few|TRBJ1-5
TGTGCCAGTAGTTATGAGGGGGCTATGAATCAGCCCCAGCATTTT
CASSYEGAMNQPQHF
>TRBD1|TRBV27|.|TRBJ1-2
TGTGCCAGCAGGCCATTGACAGGGGGAGCCTATGGCTACACCTTC
CASRPLTGGAYGYTF
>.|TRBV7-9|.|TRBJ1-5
TGTGCCAGCAGCCCAGGAGGGAGCAATCAGCCCCAGCATTTT
CASSPGGSNQPQHF
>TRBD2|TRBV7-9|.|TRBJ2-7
TGTGCCAGCACCTTAGCGGGGGGGCCCTACGAGCAGTACTTC
CASTLAGGPYEQYF
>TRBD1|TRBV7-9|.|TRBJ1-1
TGTGCCAGCAGCTTAGGACAGGGGGTCACTGAAGCTTTCTTT
CASSLGQGVTEAFF
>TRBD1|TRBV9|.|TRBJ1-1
TGTGCCAGCACCAAACAGGGGCAGAACACTGAAGCTTTCTTT
CASTKQGQNTEAFF
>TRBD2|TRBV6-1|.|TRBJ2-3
TGTGCCAGCAGTGAAGCGGGGACTAGCGGGACAACAGATACGCAGTATTTT
CASSEAGTSGTTDTQYF
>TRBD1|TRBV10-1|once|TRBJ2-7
TGCGCCAGCAGTGACCCTGGGGGACAGGGGGCCTACGAGCAGTACTTC
CASSDPGGQGAYEQYF
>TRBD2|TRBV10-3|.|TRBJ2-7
TGTGCCATCAGTGCGACTAGCGGCTCCCTCTCCTACGAGCAGTACTTC
CAISATSGSLSYEQYF
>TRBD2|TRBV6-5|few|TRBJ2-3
TGTGCCAGCAGCCTAGCGGGAGGGGGCGCAGATACGCAGTATTTT
CASSLAGGGADTQYF
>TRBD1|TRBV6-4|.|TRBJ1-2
TGTGCCAGCCCCGAACAGGGGGCGCCCCATGGCTACACCTTC
CASPEQGAPHGYTF
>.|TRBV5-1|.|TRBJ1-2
TGCGCCAGCAGCTTGGGGCCGGGGCGCTATGGCTACACCTTC
CASSLGPGRYGYTF
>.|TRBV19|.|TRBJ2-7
TGTGCCAGTAGTGAAAGGGACCCCTACGAGCAGTACTTC
CASSERDPYEQYF
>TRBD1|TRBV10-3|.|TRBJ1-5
TGTGCCATCTCCGGACAGGGGGCTAATCAGCCCCAGCATTTT
CAISGQGANQPQHF
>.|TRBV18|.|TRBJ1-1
TGTGCCAGCTCACTAGGACAGAAGAACACTGAAGCTTTCTTT
CASSLGQKNTEAFF